This T cell receptor (beta chain) originates from a study of blood T cell repertoires in COVID-19. Study-wide context: From T cells, B-cell-depleted T cells, or PBMCs came the material, which was cDNA or gDNA.

Individuals aged 18 to 89 years were recruited from some 26 US areas. Before being deemed recovered, Cohort 3 donors had two negative PCRs, clearance, or symptom resolution. The ends lost 6 bases at V and 2 bases at J; junction bases unmatched: 8. This CDR3 is 15 amino acids long. CDR1 is MNHEY and CDR2 is SVGAGI in the germline V gene. In the original processing: By means of reference gene primer amplification, nucleated cell counts were estimated. Clones were read by immunoSEQ multiplex PCR, and TCRdb kept only the in-frame ones, dropping some. From that table come the V and J calls and clone size; the DNA was used to work out D and trimming. This table has 200,000 to 300,000 clones, roughly 86% appearing once. Only a few counts were recorded for this clone.

J is TRBJ1-1 and V is TRBV6-5; TRBD1 matches 8 bases. Sequenced input: PBMCs or T cells enriched from blood (not recorded which). The clonotype originates from a woman aged 18-29 years who had recovered from COVID-19. As DNA, the CDR3 is TGTGCCAGCAGCTTCACAGGGGGACCTAACACTGAAGCTTTCTTT. Encoded protein: CASSFTGGPNTEAFF.